This T cell receptor (beta chain) derives from a study of T cells in Graves' hyperthyroidism and ophthalmopathy (dated by TCRdb to the late 2010s). Regarding the complete study: Peripheral blood samples were taken at initial diagnosis, before any treatment was given. To identify distinguishing TCR V-J signatures, a discovery cohort of 100 or so patients was used, comprising 43 with Graves' ophthalmopathy and around 57 with stable Graves' hyperthyroidism. Prospective prediction of ophthalmopathy was tested in an independent validation cohort consisting of some 19 hyperthyroidism patients and 15 to 17 patients who later progressed to ophthalmopathy. For training and testing, the 100 patients in the discovery cohort were randomly divided in a 7:3 ratio. The study also compared thyroid tissue and blood T-cell repertoires from several Graves' hyperthyroidism patients. After sampling, hyperthyroidism patients received methimazole starting at 30 mg daily, and ophthalmopathy patients received high-dose intravenous methylprednisolone. The paper describes TCR Vbeta CDR3 sequencing of 130 to 150 peripheral blood samples, made up of some 40 ophthalmopathy patients, approximately 73 hyperthyroidism patients and 17 progressor patients. Overall study results and their limits: A 13 V-J signature model separated ophthalmopathy from stable hyperthyroidism, with nearly 90% sensitivity and about 81% specificity in cross-validation and 80%/75% in testing. Most expanded thyroid clonotypes (frequency above 0.001) were also detected in blood, suggesting blood repertoires may reflect thyroid immune responses. Sample size was not statistically predetermined, and investigators were not blinded to group allocation. In validation, progression to ophthalmopathy was predicted by the model with 55% to 71% sensitivity and under 85% specificity, a median of about 6 months before onset.

CDR1 is given as SGHAT and CDR2 as FQNNGV, both from the germline V gene. V is shortened by 1 base, J by 4 bases, and the region joining them spans 16 bases. The CDR3 covers 16 residues, taking in both the cysteine and the phenylalanine. Of all the DNA, just the CDR3 is kept, 48 bases in frame from base 1. Moderately to severely active disease, a Clinical Activity Score of at least 3, a NOSPECS grade of at least 4, and a duration under 3 months were present in ophthalmopathy patients. Any patient with an uncontrolled infection, another autoimmune disease, pregnancy or lactation was excluded. Clinical symptoms, serum thyroxine and TRAb, thyroid ultrasound, and orbital computed tomography formed the basis for the diagnoses. PBMCs were separated from approximately 10 ml of fresh peripheral blood using Ficoll-Paque density gradient centrifugation. Trizol reagent was used to extract total RNA, and RNA quality was then checked on an Agilent 2100 Bioanalyzer.

This clonotype was seen ten or more times. There is no known antigen for this receptor. Base qualities are missing; no much larger clone stands one base away. The TCR beta CDR3 regions were amplified from the RNA transcripts. The TCR CDR3 was subjected to a first round of RT-PCR using the HTBI primer set and the Qiagen OneStep RT-PCR kit. Libraries were constructed in a second round of multiplex PCR, after which size selection and purification were performed. Paired-end sequencing of the libraries was performed with 100 bp reads on an Illumina HiSeq2000. The original pipeline was this. Raw data were processed with SOAPnuke, discarding reads with adapters, uncalled bases, mean Phred below 15, or no exact constant-primer or identifier match. COPE v1.2.5 was used to merge the high-quality paired reads, and each unique nucleotide sequence was defined as a clonotype. MiTCR v1.1 was used to align clonotypes to the IMGT TRBV, TRBD and TRBJ reference segments. Analysis was restricted to V-J combinations with a frequency above 0.0001, which covered approximately 99% of repertoires. A TCS score was defined as the ratio between F50 (clonal expansion) and ExV (chaos), using BLOSUM62-based TCRdist between CDR3 peptides within each V-J. Welch's t-statistics and random forest reduced 500 to 550 V-J features to around 14, which were used in a naive Bayes classifier (R e1071). In-frame beta chains were kept once TCRdb had trimmed the public reads at Q25 with fastp and called clones with MiXCR. Duplicate CDR3 protein sequences are folded into a single record with the most common DNA and genes. V and J calls and clone size were set by TCRdb, not the authors. The sample yields about 410,000 distinct CDR3 sequences; roughly 15% were counted once. The ten most abundant clones make up approximately 13% of the sample.

The rearrangement combines TRBV11-2 with TRBJ1-1; the D gene is not confidently resolved. The receptor was isolated from a man younger than 35 with Graves' ophthalmopathy. Sequencing was performed on blood. The CDR3: CASSLGADPRSTEAFF. The base sequence is TGTGCCAGCAGCTTAGGGGCAGACCCCAGGAGCACTGAAGCTTTCTTT.